This T cell receptor (beta chain) appears in the sequencing data of a study of PD-1 blockade in mismatch repair-deficient tumors. The CDR3 has 16 amino acids. Sequencing was performed with immunoSEQ multiplex PCR; in TCRdb, only in-frame clones are kept and a portion is missing. The sample contains 77,000 or so clones, 80% to 90% of which appear only once. The TCR comes from an adult with mismatch repair-deficient cancer. The chain employs TRBV21-1 and TRBJ2-5; TRBD2, the table's D call, was not compared with the DNA. TRBV21-1 is given as a pseudogene. The sequencing here drew on peripheral blood, taken 44 weeks after starting pembrolizumab. The DNA of the CDR3 is TGTGCCAGCAGCAAAGCTAGCGGGAGTAGTAGAGAGACCCAGTACTTC. Translation: CASSKASGSSRETQYF.